A selection of T cell receptor beta chains follows, all from one sample in a study of cytomegalovirus exposure and HLA in healthy donors. Repertoires were generated with immunoSEQ multiplex PCR, while TCRdb's copy carries only in-frame clones and drops some. The data show roughly 120,000 clones, around two thirds seen once. Sequenced: PBMCs. These receptors were obtained from a woman aged 40 to 55 in good health and CMV-seropositive. Each CDR3 is given with its conserved first and last residue. A D gene is named only where the DNA matches it firmly. Clone size is given for some rows only: seen once, a few or many times, or a class if the clone is expanded.

NA,TRBV30,NA,TRBJ1-6,TGTGCCTGGAGTGTATGGTTTCGGAGGGGCAGAAATAATTCACCCCTCCACTTT,CAWSVWFRRGRNNSPLHF
NA,TRBV7-9,NA,TRBJ1-6,TGTGCCAGCAGCTCGGGGAGGCCATTCGATAATTCACCCCTCCACTTT,CASSSGRPFDNSPLHF
TRBD2,TRBV10-3,NA,TRBJ2-2,TGTGCCAGCGGACTAGCGGGGGGAGGCACCGGGGAGCTGTTTTTT,CASGLAGGGTGELFF
TRBD2,TRBV2,NA,TRBJ2-1,TGTGCCAGCAGGACTAGCGGGGGGACGTACAATGAGCAGTTCTTC,CASRTSGGTYNEQFF
NA,TRBV7-2,NA,TRBJ1-2,TGTGCCAGCAGCCCAGACGGGGGTTCTAACTATGGCTACACCTTC,CASSPDGGSNYGYTF
TRBD1,TRBV28,NA,TRBJ1-5,TGTGCCAGCAGTCTTCTGGCAGGGGGATATCAGCCCCAGCATTTT,CASSLLAGGYQPQHF
NA,TRBV10-3,NA,TRBJ1-4,TGTGCGAGCGCGGAACAAGGAGTTGGGGAAAAACTGTTTTTT,CASAEQGVGEKLFF
TRBD2,TRBV7-9,many,TRBJ2-7,TGTGCCAGCAGCCCCACTCCCGGGACTAGCGGTGTCTACGAGCAGTACTTC,CASSPTPGTSGVYEQYF
TRBD2,TRBV9,NA,TRBJ2-4,TGTGCCTGCCACAAAGCGGGGCCTGTGGCCAAAAACATTCAGTACTTC,CACHKAGPVAKNIQYF
NA,TRBV9,NA,TRBJ2-7,TGTGCCAGCAGCGTAGGTTGGGGAGGGGGGACCGAGCAGTACTTC,CASSVGWGGGTEQYF
TRBD1,TRBV19,NA,TRBJ1-2,TGTGCCAGTACGGACAGGGGTTTTGGCTACACCTTC,CASTDRGFGYTF
NA,TRBV6-5,once,TRBJ1-4,TGTGCCAGCAGTTACTCGAGGGCGAGGGAAAAACTGTTTTTT,CASSYSRAREKLFF
TRBD2,TRBV5-4,NA,TRBJ2-7,TGTGCCAGCAGCTTAGCGGGGGGGCAATATTACGAGCAGTACTTC,CASSLAGGQYYEQYF
NA,TRBV7-2,NA,TRBJ1-2,TGTGCCAGCAGCTTACAACACACCAACTATGGCTACACCTTC,CASSLQHTNYGYTF
NA,TRBV11-2,NA,TRBJ1-4,TGTGCCAGCAGCCCACCCCACGGGACTAATGAAAAACTGTTTTTT,CASSPPHGTNEKLFF
TRBD1,TRBV5-4,NA,TRBJ1-1,TGTGCCAGCAGCGCGGGACAGGGTCTGAACACTGAAGCTTTCTTT,CASSAGQGLNTEAFF
NA,TRBV5-4,few,TRBJ2-1,TGTGCCAGCAGCTTGGGGACTATCGACTACAATGAGCAGTTCTTC,CASSLGTIDYNEQFF
TRBD1,TRBV6-5,NA,TRBJ1-3,TGTGCCAGCGGTCGACAGGGGGCAAATGGAAACACCATATATTTT,CASGRQGANGNTIYF
NA,TRBV23-1,NA,TRBJ1-4,TGCGCCGGGGAGGGGAGGGAAAAACTGTTTTTT,CAGEGREKLFF
NA,TRBV2,NA,TRBJ2-2,TGTGCCAGCAGCGCTTCTATGGTGGTCACCGGGGAGCTGTTTTTT,CASSASMVVTGELFF
NA,TRBV5-1,NA,TRBJ2-3,TGCGCCAGCAGCTTGGCCGACTCCACAGATACGCAGTATTTT,CASSLADSTDTQYF
NA,TRBV7-2,once,TRBJ1-1,TGTGCCAGCAGCTCAGCGGGTCCGGGAGGTGGCACTGAAGCTTTCTTT,CASSSAGPGGGTEAFF
NA,TRBV4-2,NA,TRBJ2-7,TGTGCCAGCAGCCCGAGTCAAGGACAGCCGACCAGGGACTTC,CASSPSQGQPTRDF
TRBD2,TRBV2,NA,TRBJ2-5,TGTGCCAGCAGTGAGGGGGCGCCTAGCGGGGGTTACTTC,CASSEGAPSGGYF
NA,TRBV12-5,NA,TRBJ1-1,TGTGCTAGTGGTTTGGGCCCGGAGACTGAAGCTTTCTTT,CASGLGPETEAFF
TRBD2,TRBV4-1,few,TRBJ2-1,TGCGCCAGCAGCCTCATGACCGGAGCGGGGGACAATGAGCAGTTCTTC,CASSLMTGAGDNEQFF
TRBD1,TRBV6-6,NA,TRBJ1-2,TGTGCCAGCAGTTATATCAGGGGGAGCGGCTACACCTTC,CASSYIRGSGYTF
NA,TRBV6-5,NA,TRBJ1-3,TGTGCCAGCAGTACAGGGTCTGGAAACACCATATATTTT,CASSTGSGNTIYF
NA,TRBV2,once,TRBJ1-1,TGTGCCAGCAGTGACGTGAGGACTGAAGCTTTCTTT,CASSDVRTEAFF
TRBD1,TRBV12-5,NA,TRBJ1-6,TGTGCTAGTGGTTTTACCCTTGACAGGGGCGGGCATAATTCACCCCTCCACTTT,CASGFTLDRGGHNSPLHF
NA,TRBV15,NA,TRBJ2-7,TGTGCCACCAGCAGAGGGGGGGGGCAGGGGGCCTACGAGCAGTACTTC,CATSRGGGQGAYEQYF
NA,TRBV5-1,NA,TRBJ2-1,TGCGCCAGCAGCTTGGGACGGGGGGACACACCCGGCCACAATGAGCAGTTCTTC,CASSLGRGDTPGHNEQFF
TRBD2,TRBV7-9,NA,TRBJ2-3,TGTGCCAGCAGCACTAGCGGGGGGAGCACAGATACGCAGTATTTT,CASSTSGGSTDTQYF
NA,TRBV5-4,NA,TRBJ2-2,TGTGCCAGCAGCTTGCCGGGAAGAGCCACCGGGGAGCTGTTTTTT,CASSLPGRATGELFF
NA,TRBV2,NA,TRBJ1-2,TGTGCCAGCAGTGAACGGTATGGCTACACCTTC,CASSERYGYTF
NA,TRBV7-9,NA,TRBJ2-1,TGTGCCAGCAGCTTTCAACGCAGGGAGCAGTTCTTC,CASSFQRREQFF
NA,TRBV5-6,few,TRBJ2-5,TGTGCCAGCAGCTTGGTGGGGGGAGAGACCCAGTACTTC,CASSLVGGETQYF
NA,TRBV9,once,TRBJ1-1,TGTGCCAGCAGCGGATCTATGAACACTGAAGCTTTCTTT,CASSGSMNTEAFF
TRBD1,TRBV19,NA,TRBJ2-7,TGTGCCAGTAGTATAGGCGGACAGGGGCCCTACGAGCAGTACTTC,CASSIGGQGPYEQYF
TRBD1,TRBV6-5,NA,TRBJ1-6,TGTGCCAGCAGTTACCGTCCCCAGGGGGATTCACCCCTCCACTTT,CASSYRPQGDSPLHF
TRBD1,TRBV5-4,few,TRBJ1-1,TGTGCCAGCAGCACGGACAGGGGGAACACTGAAGCTTTCTTT,CASSTDRGNTEAFF
NA,TRBV7-3,NA,TRBJ2-1,TGTGCCAGCAGCTTATGGGCCTCCAATGAGCAGTTCTTC,CASSLWASNEQFF
TRBD1,TRBV7-2,NA,TRBJ2-5,TGTGCCAGCAGCCTCAGGACAGGCCAAGAGACCCAGTACTTC,CASSLRTGQETQYF
NA,TRBV7-2,NA,TRBJ2-3,TGTGCCAGCAGTCCAACAGATACGCAGTATTTT,CASSPTDTQYF
NA,TRBV27,NA,TRBJ2-3,TGTGCCAGCGGTCTCTGGGCGACAGATACGCAGTATTTT,CASGLWATDTQYF
TRBD2,TRBV5-1,NA,TRBJ2-7,TGCGCCAGCAGCTTAAGCGGGGGGGCGGCCGAGCAGTACTTC,CASSLSGGAAEQYF
TRBD2,TRBV7-2,NA,TRBJ2-7,TGTGCCAGCAGCCAGACTAGCGGGGCCCAATACGAGCAGTACTTC,CASSQTSGAQYEQYF
NA,TRBV19,NA,TRBJ1-5,TGTGCCAGTAGCGGGACATTCAATCAGCCCCAGCATTTT,CASSGTFNQPQHF
TRBD2,TRBV27,NA,TRBJ2-5,TGTGCCAGCAGTTTATTCAGCGGGGGGCCCGAGACCCAGTACTTC,CASSLFSGGPETQYF
TRBD2,TRBV10-3,few,TRBJ2-7,TGTGCCATCAGTGGGACTCCGGGGGGTAATGAGCAGTACTTC,CAISGTPGGNEQYF
TRBD1,TRBV7-2,NA,TRBJ1-3,TGTGCCAGCAGCCGACAGGGCGCCGAAAACACCATATATTTT,CASSRQGAENTIYF
TRBD1,TRBV5-4,NA,TRBJ1-2,TGTGCCAGCAGCTTGAACGGACAGGGCCCCCACACCTTC,CASSLNGQGPHTF
NA,TRBV7-6,NA,TRBJ2-5,TGTGCCAGCAGCTTTTCGCGGGAGACCCAGTACTTC,CASSFSRETQYF
TRBD1,TRBV19,few,TRBJ2-3,TGTGCCAGTACCCCCGGGACAGGGGGACGCACGCAGTATTTT,CASTPGTGGRTQYF
NA,TRBV15,NA,TRBJ2-1,TGTGCCACCAGCAGTTTGAGGAATCCTGAGCAGTTCTTC,CATSSLRNPEQFF
TRBD1,TRBV5-6,once,TRBJ1-6,TGTGCCAGCAGCCCAGACAGGGGGCGCCGAGATTCACCCCTCCACTTT,CASSPDRGRRDSPLHF
TRBD1,TRBV5-1,NA,TRBJ1-4,TGCGCCAGCAGCGGACAGGGGGCATCTAATGAAAAACTGTTTTTT,CASSGQGASNEKLFF
TRBD2,TRBV2,NA,TRBJ2-7,TGTGCCAGCAGTGGTGGTAGCGGGGGATACGAGCAGTACTTC,CASSGGSGGYEQYF
NA,TRBV6-1,once,TRBJ1-1,TGTGCCAGCAGTGAAAAGGGGAAGGGTCGCACTGAAGCTTTCTTT,CASSEKGKGRTEAFF
NA,TRBV6-5,once,TRBJ2-6,TGTGCCAGCAGGAGCTCTGGGGCCAACGTCCTGACTTTC,CASRSSGANVLTF